The T cell receptor beta chain described here comes from a study of post-analysis software for immune sequencing data. Sequencing libraries made from TCR beta cDNA carried unique molecular identifiers. Using its own MiXCR run on the PCR reads, TCRdb lists one record per CDR3 protein. The sample lists 740,000 or so distinct CDR3 sequences; about 57% were seen once. Study outcomes and limitations: Comparison of patients with controls showed five TRBV segments more frequent in patients, TRBV5-6, TRBV5-1 and TRBV20-1 among them.

For this clonotype: Its antigen is currently unknown.

Germline CDR1 and CDR2: MDHEN and SYDVKM. This CDR3 region has 16 residues. This rearrangement joins TRBV28 to TRBJ2-1; no clear D gene. The assigned J gene may be wrong: the sequence end matches TRBJ2-7 better. Sequencing used blood. The receptor was isolated from a girl aged 5 to 17 with multiple sclerosis. CDR3 protein: CASSSGQSQAAYEQYF. The CDR3, as DNA: TGTGCCAGCAGTTCGGGCCAAAGCCAGGCAGCCTACGAGCAGTACTTC.